The entry below gives a single T cell receptor beta chain sequence along with its context. The sample comes from a study of blood T cell repertoires in COVID-19. About the research overall: Researchers got acute and convalescent COVID-19 samples from the United States, Italy and Spain. From T cells, B-cell-depleted T cells, or PBMCs came the material, which was cDNA or gDNA.

In the original workflow: For nucleated cells, counts were estimated from reference gene primer amplification. The method was immunoSEQ multiplex PCR; TCRdb's version includes in-frame clones alone and lacks a portion of them. V and J calls and clone size follow that table, whereas D and trimming were derived from the DNA. The sample includes hundreds of thousands of clones, around 82% of them seen just once. The TCR originated in a woman of 80 years or more with active or convalescent COVID-19. Input material: peripheral blood.

CDR3 region: CSVVGTGVGGYTF. Here the CDR3 DNA reads TGCAGCGTTGTCGGGACAGGGGTTGGCGGCTACACCTTC. The rearrangement links TRBV29-1 to TRBJ1-2; TRBD1 agrees at 10 bases. Germline V CDR1 and CDR2: SQVTM, ANQGSEA. The CDR3 spans 13 residues. J gave up 8 bases and V 4 bases, and 7 bases lay outside the gene matches.